A single sample gave rise to the 22 T cell receptor beta chains below, sequenced in a study of OX40 agonist ivuxolimab in advanced cancers. The method was the immunoSEQ multiplex PCR assay. TCRdb limited this immuneACCESS table to in-frame rearrangements with V and J called. A share of clones is missing; checked studies link under half to unresolved V genes, and the rest is unexplained. This sample comprises around 6,400 clones, about 81% of them detected only once. The ten biggest clones cover approximately 23% of the sample. Sequenced here: CD4+ or CD8+ T cells sorted from blood, sampled in a trial of the OX40 agonist ivuxolimab. These receptors were collected from an adult with an advanced solid tumor such as melanoma, head and neck, liver or kidney cancer.

The chain couples TRBV9 to TRBJ2-3, with a possible D match to TRBD2 (5 bases). Germline CDR1 SGDLS, CDR2 YYNGEE. The CDR3 contains 16 residues. V lost 4 bases and J lost 8, with 23 bases in between. CDR3 sequence: CASSPGLDPSGGTQYF. The CDR3 coding sequence is TGTGCCAGCAGCCCTGGCCTCGACCCGTCAGGAGGTACGCAGTATTTT.

The V gene is TRBV7-2, the J gene TRBJ1-3; D remains ambiguous. The CDR3 runs to 14 residues. Trimming took 0 bases from V and 0 from J, leaving 3 bases between them. In germline, CDR1 is SGHTA, CDR2 FQGNSA. The CDR3 DNA reads TGTGCCAGCAGCTTAGCCGGCTCTGGAAACACCATATATTTT. Translation gives CASSLAGSGNTIYF.

The V gene is TRBV10-1, the J gene TRBJ2-7, with 7 positions matching TRBD2. The V gene end was trimmed by 2 bases and the J gene end by 6 bases; junction bases not matched to a gene: 7. From germline, CDR1 is WNHNN and CDR2 SYGVQD (reference sequence). CDR3 length: 14 residues. The CDR3 DNA reads as TGCGCCAGCAGTGAGGGACTAGGGGAAGTCGAGCAGTACTTC. Protein sequence: CASSEGLGEVEQYF.

The chain is built from TRBV4-3 and TRBJ1-2, with D possibly TRBD1 on 5 matching bases. Deletions cut 4 bases from V and 7 bases from J, with 19 bases between. CDR3 length: 15 residues. Germline V gene data show CDR1 as LGHNA and CDR2 as YSLEER. The CDR3 region is CASSPTRSGAAGYTF. DNA for the CDR3: TGCGCCAGCAGCCCCACCCGATCCGGGGCGGCTGGCTACACCTTC.

The chain has TRBV5-4 and TRBJ1-1, with a tentative D call TRBD1 (5 bases). V was trimmed by 3 bases and J by 4 bases, leaving 13 bases between them. CDR3 length equals 14 residues. CDR1 is SGHNT, CDR2 YYREEE, per germline (reference sequence). CDR3: CASSWGVGVTEAFF. The CDR3 DNA follows: TGTGCCAGCAGCTGGGGGGTTGGGGTCACTGAAGCTTTCTTT.

This chain links TRBV13 with TRBJ2-3; TRBD2 matches at 13 bases. The CDR3 covers 17 residues. V lost 5 bases and J lost 4; bases outside the gene matches: 9. In germline, CDR1 is PRHDT, CDR2 FYEKMQ (reference sequence). CDR3 sequence (DNA): TGTGCCAGCAGCCTCGGGACTAGCGGGGATGTCCCAGATACGCAGTATTTT. Its protein product is CASSLGTSGDVPDTQYF.

The CDR3 DNA reads as TGTGCCAGCAGGGACTTTTACACTGAAGCTTTCTTT. Translated: CASRDFYTEAFF. The genes are TRBV27 and TRBJ1-1; D is unresolved. The CDR3 loop spans 12 amino acids. Germline CDR1 is MNHEY and CDR2 is SMNVEV (reference sequence). Trimming cost V 6 bases and J 3 bases, with 8 bases left between them.

The chain uses TRBV27 and TRBJ2-5; 12 bases agree with TRBD2. This CDR3 has 12 residues. V gave up 6 bases and J gave up 14 bases; unmatched junction bases: 7. Germline CDR1 and CDR2: MNHEY and SMNVEV (reference sequence). The CDR3 protein is CASSPGLAGYYF. The CDR3 DNA follows: TGTGCCAGCAGCCCCGGACTAGCGGGGTACTACTTC.

V and J are TRBV29-1 and TRBJ2-1; D may match TRBD1 or TRBD2 (5 bases each). Germline CDR1 and CDR2: SQVTM and ANQGSEA. Trimming shortened V by 4 bases and J by 0 bases, and 13 bases separated the two germline ends. CDR3 size: 15 residues. The CDR3 DNA is TGCAGCGTTGGAGGGCCAGGGCTCTCCTACAATGAGCAGTTCTTC. This codes for CSVGGPGLSYNEQFF.

CDR3 nucleotides: TGTGCCAGCAGTGGGGACTTGGACACTGAAGCTTTCTTT. It translates to CASSGDLDTEAFF. This chain joins TRBV6-6 and TRBJ1-1; maybe TRBD1 (5 bases). Looked up from germline, CDR1 is MNHNY and CDR2 is SVGAGI (reference sequence). The CDR3 loop spans 13 amino acids. V was shortened by 5 bases and J by 3 bases, with 10 bases between the two germline ends.

The V and J genes are TRBV7-6 and TRBJ1-2, with D unresolved. V lost 1 base, J lost 7 bases, and 19 bases lay in between. In germline, CDR1 is SGHVS, CDR2 FNYEAQ. The CDR3 totals 16 residues. CDR3 protein: CASSLVPVSSVGGYTF. The CDR3 DNA is TGTGCCAGCAGCTTAGTGCCAGTCTCGTCGGTAGGTGGCTACACCTTC.

This clone is medium-sized (0.01 to 0.1%) within its sample. This chain uses TRBV2 with TRBJ2-7; possibly TRBD1 for D (5 bases). The V gene's germline CDR1 is SNHLY and CDR2 FYNNEI. The CDR3 runs to 14 residues. The V end was cut by 3 bases, the J end by 3 bases, with 12 bases between. CDR3 nucleotide sequence: TGTGCCAGCAGTGATGAAGGACAACTCTACGAGCAGTACTTC. Translation: CASSDEGQLYEQYF.

This clone showed up just a few times. The genes are TRBV9 and TRBJ2-3; no firm D call. CDR1 is SGDLS, CDR2 YYNGEE, per germline. CDR3 length: 12 residues. Trimming removed 5 bases at V and 1 base at J, with 5 bases between. The CDR3 is CASSFGTDTQYF. In DNA, the CDR3 is TGTGCCAGCAGTTTTGGCACAGATACGCAGTATTTT.

This clone was recorded once. The chain joins TRBV25-1 to TRBJ1-2, with D unclear. Trimming pared 1 base from V and 5 bases from J, leaving 14 bases between. CDR3 length equals 15 residues. Germline CDR1 reads MGHDK; CDR2 reads SYGVNS. This chain's CDR3 is CASSEWSVQLYGYTF. In nucleotides, the CDR3 is TGTGCCAGCAGTGAATGGAGCGTACAGTTATATGGCTACACCTTC.

In this sample, this clone turned up a few times. The CDR3 DNA reads as TGCGCCAGCAGCCAAGAAAGGGAGCCCTACAATGAGCAGTTCTTC. Amino acids: CASSQEREPYNEQFF. The V call is TRBV4-3, the J call TRBJ2-1, with a tentative D call TRBD2 (5 bases). The ends were cut back, 0 bases at V and 2 bases at J, with 8 bases in the middle. The CDR3 is 15 residues long. CDR1 LGHNA and CDR2 YSLEER come from the germline V gene.

The chain links TRBV7-8 to TRBJ1-2; 8 nucleotides match TRBD1. Germline loops: CDR1 SGHVS, CDR2 FQNEAQ. V lost 4 bases to trimming and J lost 6 bases; unmatched junction nucleotides: 13. The CDR3 length is 16 residues. The CDR3 coding sequence is TGTGCCAGCAGCTCGAGACAGGGGAAGGAGAGGAATGGCTACACCTTC. It encodes CASSSRQGKERNGYTF. The full variable domain, in which reference TRBV7-8 and TRBJ1-2 provide the parts outside the CDR3, is GAGVSQSPRYKVAKRGQDVALRCDPISGHVSLFWYQQALGQGPEFLTYFQNEAQLDKSGLPSDRFFAERPEGSVSTLKIQRTQQEDSAVYLCASSSRQGKERNGYTFGSGTRLTVV.

As to this clone: At one end, the junction sequence differs from germline, possibly due to a read error. The genes are TRBV9 and TRBJ1-2, with D possibly being TRBD1 (5 bases). Germline V gene data show CDR1 as SGDLS and CDR2 as YYNGEE. The CDR3 spans 16 residues. This CDR3 is CASTVGAGIGNYGYTF. DNA for the CDR3: TGTGCCAGCACCGTAGGGGCAGGGATAGGAAACTATGGCTACACCTTC.

This clone was seen only a few times. The chain uses TRBV15 and TRBJ2-7, with 7 bases that match TRBD1. CDR3 length equals 12 residues. V dropped 4 bases and J dropped 6; count of bases not matched to a gene: 3. The V gene's germline CDR1 is LNHNV and CDR2 YYDKDF (reference sequence). CDR3 residues: CATSTTGVEQYF. In DNA, the CDR3 is TGTGCCACCAGCACTACAGGGGTCGAGCAGTACTTC.

A single count supports this clone. This rearrangement joins TRBV30 to TRBJ2-6; weak D call: TRBD1 (5 bases). Deletions cut 2 bases from V and 3 bases from J, with 8 bases between. Germline CDR1 reads GTSNPN; CDR2 reads SVGIG (reference sequence). The CDR3 length is 14 residues. CDR3 residues: CAWSRGSGANVLTF. DNA for the CDR3: TGTGCCTGGAGTAGGGGAAGTGGGGCCAACGTCCTGACTTTC.

This chain links TRBV19 with TRBJ1-6, with D perhaps TRBD1 (6 bases). The CDR3 extends over 15 amino acids. Between the trimmed V and J ends, which lost 4 bases and 10 bases, there was a span of 17 bases. The germline V gene has CDR1 LNHDA and CDR2 SQIVND (reference sequence). The CDR3 region is CASSTGTFGGSPLHF. DNA of the CDR3: TGTGCCAGTAGTACAGGGACGTTTGGGGGCTCACCCCTCCACTTT.

V is TRBV5-1 and J is TRBJ1-3; D unclear. The CDR3 totals 16 residues. V was cut by 0 bases and J by 0 bases, with 10 bases left in between. CDR1 and CDR2 (germline): SGHRS, YFSETQ. The CDR3 loop is CASSLAQASSGNTIYF. CDR3 bases: TGCGCCAGCAGCTTGGCCCAGGCCAGCTCTGGAAACACCATATATTTT.

The rearrangement uses TRBV6-8 and TRBJ1-5, with D hard to call. Per germline, CDR1 MNHGY and CDR2 SAAAGT. There are 14 residues in the CDR3. V was trimmed by 4 bases and J by 1 base, leaving 8 bases between them. CDR3 sequence: CASSLIESNQPQHF. CDR3 nucleotides: TGTGCCAGCAGTTTAATCGAAAGCAATCAGCCCCAGCATTTT.